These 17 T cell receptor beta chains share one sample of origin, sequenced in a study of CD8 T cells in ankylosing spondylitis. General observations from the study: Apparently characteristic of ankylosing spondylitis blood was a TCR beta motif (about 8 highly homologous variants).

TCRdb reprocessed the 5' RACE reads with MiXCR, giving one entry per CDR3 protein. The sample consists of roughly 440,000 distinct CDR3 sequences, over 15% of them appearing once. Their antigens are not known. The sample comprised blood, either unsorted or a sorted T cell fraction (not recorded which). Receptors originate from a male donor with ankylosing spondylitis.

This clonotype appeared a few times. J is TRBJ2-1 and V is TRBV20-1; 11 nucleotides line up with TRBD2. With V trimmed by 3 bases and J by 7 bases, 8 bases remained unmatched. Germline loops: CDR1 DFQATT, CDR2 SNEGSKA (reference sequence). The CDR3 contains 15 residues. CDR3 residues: CSASGGLAVNNEQFF. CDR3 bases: TGCAGTGCTAGTGGGGGACTAGCGGTTAATAATGAGCAGTTCTTC.

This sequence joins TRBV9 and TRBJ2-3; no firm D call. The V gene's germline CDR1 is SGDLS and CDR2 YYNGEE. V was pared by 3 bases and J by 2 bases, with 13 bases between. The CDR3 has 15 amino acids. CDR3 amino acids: CASSAGRIHTDTQYF. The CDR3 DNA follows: TGTGCCAGCAGCGCCGGACGGATACACACAGATACGCAGTATTTT.

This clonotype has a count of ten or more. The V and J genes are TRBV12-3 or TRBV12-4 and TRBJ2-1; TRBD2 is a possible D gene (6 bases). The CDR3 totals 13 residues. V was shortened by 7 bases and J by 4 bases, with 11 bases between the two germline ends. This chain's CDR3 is CASNRDSYNEQFF. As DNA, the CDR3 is TGTGCCAGCAATCGGGACTCGTACAATGAGCAGTTCTTC.

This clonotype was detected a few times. For the CDR3, the DNA is TGTGCCAGTGCAGTCCGGGACAGGGGGCGTTCGAACTATGGCTACACCTTC. It is translated as CASAVRDRGRSNYGYTF. The chain has TRBV19 and TRBJ1-2, with TRBD1 matching over 12 bases. Trimming at V came to 8 bases and at J to 2 bases, leaving 12 bases not matched to a gene. CDR1 and CDR2 from the germline V gene are LNHDA and SQIVND (reference sequence). The CDR3 totals 17 residues.

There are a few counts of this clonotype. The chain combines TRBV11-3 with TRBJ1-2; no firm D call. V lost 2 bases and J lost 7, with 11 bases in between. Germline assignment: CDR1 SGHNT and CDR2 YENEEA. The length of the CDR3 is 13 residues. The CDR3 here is CASSLREESGYTF. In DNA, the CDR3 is TGTGCCAGCAGCTTACGGGAGGAATCTGGCTACACCTTC.

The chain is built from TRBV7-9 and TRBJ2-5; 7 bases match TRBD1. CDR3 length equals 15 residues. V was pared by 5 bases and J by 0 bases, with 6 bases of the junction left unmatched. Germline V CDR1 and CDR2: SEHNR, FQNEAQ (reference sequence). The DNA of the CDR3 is TGTGCCAGCAGCGAGGGACAGATGTACCAAGAGACCCAGTACTTC. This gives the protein CASSEGQMYQETQYF. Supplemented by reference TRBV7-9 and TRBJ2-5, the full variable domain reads DTGVSQNPRHKITKRGQNVTFRCDPISEHNRLYWYRQTLGQGPEFLTYFQNEAQLEKSRLLSDRFSAERPKGSFSTLEIQRTEQGDSAMYLCASSEGQMYQETQYFGPGTRLLVL.

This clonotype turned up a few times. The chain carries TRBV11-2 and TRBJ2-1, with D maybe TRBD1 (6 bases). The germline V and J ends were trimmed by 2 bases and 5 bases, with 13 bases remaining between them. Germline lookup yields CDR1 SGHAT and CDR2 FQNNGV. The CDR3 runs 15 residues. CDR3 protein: CASSLLQGLNNEQFF. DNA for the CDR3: TGTGCCAGCAGCTTACTACAGGGATTGAACAATGAGCAGTTCTTC.

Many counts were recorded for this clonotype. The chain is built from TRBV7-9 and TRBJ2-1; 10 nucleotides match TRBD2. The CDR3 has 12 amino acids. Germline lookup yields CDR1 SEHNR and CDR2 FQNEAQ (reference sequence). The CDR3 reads CAASGRGNEQFF. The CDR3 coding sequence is TGTGCAGCGAGCGGGAGGGGCAATGAGCAGTTCTTC.

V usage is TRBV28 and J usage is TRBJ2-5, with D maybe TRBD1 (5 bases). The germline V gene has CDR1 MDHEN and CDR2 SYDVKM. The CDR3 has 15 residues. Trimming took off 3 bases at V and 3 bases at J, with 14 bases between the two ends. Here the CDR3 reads CASSFLWGLKETQYF. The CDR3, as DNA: TGTGCCAGCAGTTTTTTATGGGGCCTCAAAGAGACCCAGTACTTC.

The CDR3 is CASSDWVTDTQYF. The CDR3 bases are TGTGCCAGCAGTGACTGGGTCACAGATACGCAGTATTTT. V is TRBV25-1 and J is TRBJ2-3, with D uncertain. The CDR3 sequence is 13 residues long. Trimming removed 3 bases at V and 2 bases at J, with 6 bases between. Looked up from germline, CDR1 is MGHDK and CDR2 is SYGVNS.

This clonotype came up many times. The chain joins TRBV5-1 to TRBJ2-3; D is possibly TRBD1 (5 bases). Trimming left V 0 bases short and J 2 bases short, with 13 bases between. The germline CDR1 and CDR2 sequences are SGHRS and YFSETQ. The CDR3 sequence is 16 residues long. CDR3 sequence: CASSLEGSYYTDTQYF. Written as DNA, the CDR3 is TGCGCCAGCAGCTTGGAGGGGTCTTATTACACAGATACGCAGTATTTT.

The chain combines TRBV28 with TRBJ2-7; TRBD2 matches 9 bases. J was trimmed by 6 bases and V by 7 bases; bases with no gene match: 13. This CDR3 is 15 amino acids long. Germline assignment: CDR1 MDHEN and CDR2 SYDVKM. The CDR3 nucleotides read TGTGCCAGCAACTCTGGGGCTAGCGGGAACCTCGAGCAGTACTTC. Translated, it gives CASNSGASGNLEQYF.

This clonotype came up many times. CDR3 sequence (DNA): TGTGCCAGCAGTTACGGGGAGTATGCTTCGCCCCTCCACTTT. Its translation: CASSYGEYASPLHF. The gene calls are TRBV6-5 and TRBJ1-6, with D unresolved. Germline values: CDR1 MNHEY, CDR2 SVGAGI. The germline V and J ends were trimmed by 2 bases and 13 bases, with 15 bases remaining between them. This CDR3 has 14 residues.

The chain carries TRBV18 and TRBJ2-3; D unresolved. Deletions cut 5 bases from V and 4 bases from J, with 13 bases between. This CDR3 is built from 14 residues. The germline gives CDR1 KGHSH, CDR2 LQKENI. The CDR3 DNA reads TGTGCCAGCTCAGACACCCATGGTCCAGATACGCAGTATTTT. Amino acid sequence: CASSDTHGPDTQYF. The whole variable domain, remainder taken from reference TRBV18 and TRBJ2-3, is NAGVMQNPRHLVRRRGQEARLRCSPMKGHSHVYWYRQLPEEGLKFMVYLQKENIIDESGMPKERFSAEFPKEGPSILRIQQVVRGDSAAYFCASSDTHGPDTQYFGPGTRLTVL.

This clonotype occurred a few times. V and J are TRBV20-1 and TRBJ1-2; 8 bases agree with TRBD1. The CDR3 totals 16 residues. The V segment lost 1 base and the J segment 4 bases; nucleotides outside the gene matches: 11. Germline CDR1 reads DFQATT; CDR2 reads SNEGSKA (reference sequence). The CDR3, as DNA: TGCAGTGCTAGAGCCCATGGGCAGGGGGCGGGCTATGGCTACACCTTC. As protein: CSARAHGQGAGYGYTF.

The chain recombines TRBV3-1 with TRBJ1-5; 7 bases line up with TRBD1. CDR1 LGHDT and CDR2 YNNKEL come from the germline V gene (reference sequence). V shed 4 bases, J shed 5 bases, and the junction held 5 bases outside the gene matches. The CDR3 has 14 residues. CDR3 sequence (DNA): TGTGCCAGCAGCCTGGACAGGTCAGATCAGCCCCAGCATTTT. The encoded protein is CASSLDRSDQPQHF.

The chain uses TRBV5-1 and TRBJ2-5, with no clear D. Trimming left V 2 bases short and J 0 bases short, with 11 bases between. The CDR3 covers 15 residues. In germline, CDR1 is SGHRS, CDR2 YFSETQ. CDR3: CASSLGNPDQETQYF. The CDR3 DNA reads TGCGCCAGCAGCTTAGGGAATCCCGACCAAGAGACCCAGTACTTC.